This record covers a single T cell receptor (beta chain). Its antigen is not identified. The data originate from a study of cytomegalovirus exposure and HLA in healthy donors. Study-wide findings and caveats: Some V segments, including TRBV6-2 and TRBV6-3, were excluded as indistinguishable.

The CDR3 is 13 amino acids. Trimming cost V 9 bases and J 11 bases; bases outside gene matches: 11. Germline-derived CDR1 and CDR2 are LNHDA and SQIVND (reference sequence). Primers included in the PCR were 60 Vbeta and 13 Jbeta primers. Some clones are missing from TCRdb's copy, which holds only in-frame ones; the method was immunoSEQ multiplex PCR. Here the sample spans about 130,000 clones, roughly 8.3% being singletons. This TCR was recovered from a man in his forties in good health and CMV-seronegative. The chain is built from TRBV19 and TRBJ2-1, with 9 bases fitting TRBD2. The sequenced material came from PBMCs. The CDR3 coding sequence is TGTGCCAGCTCAGTTAGCGGGGGACCGAAGCAGTTCTTC. Translation gives CASSVSGGPKQFF. Using reference TRBV19 and TRBJ2-1 for the parts outside the CDR3, the full variable domain is DGGITQSPKYLFRKEGQNVTLSCEQNLNHDAMYWYRQDPGQGLRLIYYSQIVNDFQKGDIAEGYSVSREKKESFPLTVTSAQKNPTAFYLCASSVSGGPKQFFGPGTRLTVL.